The entry that follows covers one T cell receptor (beta chain) sequence. This CDR3 contains 17 residues. Losses at the gene ends were 0 bases for V and 4 bases for J; bases not matched to a gene: 5. Per germline, CDR1 LNHNV and CDR2 YYDKDF (reference sequence). The data derive from a study of blood T cell repertoires in COVID-19. The overall study: Samples of COVID-19 (acute and convalescent) were obtained from the United States, Italy and Spain.

This study enrolled people aged roughly 18 to 100 from about two dozen US geographic areas. Recovered participants had two consecutive negative NP/OP PCR tests, healthcare professional clearance, or symptom resolution. In the authors' workflow: Amplified reference gene primers provided the basis for estimating nucleated cell counts. Sequencing used immunoSEQ multiplex PCR; TCRdb keeps in-frame clones, though not all of them. D and trimming come from the DNA, and the V and J calls and clone size come from that table. The sample includes around 400,000 clones, just under 90% of them seen just once. The sample was PBMCs or T cells enriched from blood (not recorded which). The receptor was isolated from a woman aged 25 to 39 who had recovered from COVID-19. The chain is built from TRBV15 and TRBJ2-2; 10 nucleotides line up with TRBD2. The CDR3 reads CATSRDRGLAPTGELFF. As DNA, the CDR3 is TGTGCCACCAGCAGAGATAGGGGACTAGCGCCCACCGGGGAGCTGTTTTTT.